This T cell receptor beta chain came from a study of blood T cell repertoires in COVID-19. On the study more broadly: Some COVID-19 samples were acute and others convalescent; all came from the United States, Italy and Spain. The cDNA or gDNA used as material had been derived from T cells, B-cell-depleted T cells, or PBMCs.

Seattle researchers signed up patients amid active infection and tracked them longitudinally. Authors' analysis steps: It was from reference gene primer amplification that nucleated cell counts were estimated. Profiling relied on immunoSEQ multiplex PCR, and the TCRdb table lists in-frame clones only, not all of them. V, J and clone size are those of that table, while D and trimming were read from the DNA. The data contain 300,000 to 400,000 clones, 87% of them singletons. CDR3 length: 15 amino acids. V was clipped by 0 bases and J by 4 bases, with 13 bases between them. CDR1 is GTSNPN and CDR2 is SVGIG in the germline V gene (reference sequence).

V is TRBV30 and J is TRBJ1-5; D ambiguous. Material for sequencing was peripheral blood. This sequence originates from an older woman with COVID-19, enrolled during active disease. In DNA form, the CDR3 reads TGTGCCTGGAGTGTTGGGCTGGGTACTAATCAGCCCCAGCATTTT. Translated: CAWSVGLGTNQPQHF.